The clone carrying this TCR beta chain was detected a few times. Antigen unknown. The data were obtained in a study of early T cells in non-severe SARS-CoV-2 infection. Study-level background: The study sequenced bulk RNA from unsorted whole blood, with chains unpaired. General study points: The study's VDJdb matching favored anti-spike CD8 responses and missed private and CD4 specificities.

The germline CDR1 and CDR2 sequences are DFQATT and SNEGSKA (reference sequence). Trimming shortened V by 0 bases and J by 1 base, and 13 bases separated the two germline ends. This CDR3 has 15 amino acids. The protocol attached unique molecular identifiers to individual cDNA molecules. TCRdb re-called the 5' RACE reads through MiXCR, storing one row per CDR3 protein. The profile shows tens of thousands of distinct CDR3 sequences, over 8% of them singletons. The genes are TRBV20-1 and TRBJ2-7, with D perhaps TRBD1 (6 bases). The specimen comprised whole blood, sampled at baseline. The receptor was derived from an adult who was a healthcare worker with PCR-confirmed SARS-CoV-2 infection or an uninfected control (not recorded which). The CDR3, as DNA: TGCAGTGCTAGAGATATAACAGGGCAATCCTACGAGCAGTACTTC. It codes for CSARDITGQSYEQYF.